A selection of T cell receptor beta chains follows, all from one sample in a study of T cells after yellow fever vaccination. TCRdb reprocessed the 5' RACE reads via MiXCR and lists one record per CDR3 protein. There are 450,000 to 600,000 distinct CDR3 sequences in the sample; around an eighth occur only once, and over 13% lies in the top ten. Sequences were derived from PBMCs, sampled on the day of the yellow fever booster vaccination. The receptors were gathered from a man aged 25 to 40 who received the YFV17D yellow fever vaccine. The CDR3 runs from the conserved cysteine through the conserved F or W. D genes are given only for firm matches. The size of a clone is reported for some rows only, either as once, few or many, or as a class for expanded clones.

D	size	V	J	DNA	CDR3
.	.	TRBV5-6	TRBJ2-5	TGTGCCAGCAGCTTGGCTAGCAGGATGACCCAGTACTTC	CASSLASRMTQYF
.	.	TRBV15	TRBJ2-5	TGTGCCACCAGCAGAGGGACTCAAGAGACCCAGTACTTC	CATSRGTQETQYF
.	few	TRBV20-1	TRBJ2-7	TGCAGTGCTAGAGGTGCAAGCGGCGAGCAGTACTTC	CSARGASGEQYF
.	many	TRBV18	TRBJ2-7	TGTGCCAGCAGCCCTGGGAGCTCCTACGAGCAGTACTTC	CASSPGSSYEQYF
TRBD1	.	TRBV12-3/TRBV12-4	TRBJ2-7	TGTGCCAGCAGGCGGACAGGTCGGAGCTCCTACGAGCAGTACTTC	CASRRTGRSSYEQYF
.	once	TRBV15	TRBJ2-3	TGTGCCACCAAAGGAGATACGCAGTATTTT	CATKGDTQYF
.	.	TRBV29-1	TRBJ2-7	TGCAGCGTGGTTGCGGGAAAGATGAGCGACGAGCAGTACTTC	CSVVAGKMSDEQYF
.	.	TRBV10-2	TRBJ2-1	TGCGCCAGCAGGGACGGATACAATGAGCAGTTCTTC	CASRDGYNEQFF
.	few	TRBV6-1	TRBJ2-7	TGTGCCAGCAGTACCGGGGCCCCTGGGAGATACGAGCAGTACTTC	CASSTGAPGRYEQYF
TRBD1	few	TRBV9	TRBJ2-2	TGTGCCAGCTCGTTAACAGGGGGTTCCGGGGAGCTGTTTTTT	CASSLTGGSGELFF
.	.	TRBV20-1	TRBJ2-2	TGCAGTGCTAGAGGGAGCTATGGATCCGGGGAGCTGTTTTTT	CSARGSYGSGELFF